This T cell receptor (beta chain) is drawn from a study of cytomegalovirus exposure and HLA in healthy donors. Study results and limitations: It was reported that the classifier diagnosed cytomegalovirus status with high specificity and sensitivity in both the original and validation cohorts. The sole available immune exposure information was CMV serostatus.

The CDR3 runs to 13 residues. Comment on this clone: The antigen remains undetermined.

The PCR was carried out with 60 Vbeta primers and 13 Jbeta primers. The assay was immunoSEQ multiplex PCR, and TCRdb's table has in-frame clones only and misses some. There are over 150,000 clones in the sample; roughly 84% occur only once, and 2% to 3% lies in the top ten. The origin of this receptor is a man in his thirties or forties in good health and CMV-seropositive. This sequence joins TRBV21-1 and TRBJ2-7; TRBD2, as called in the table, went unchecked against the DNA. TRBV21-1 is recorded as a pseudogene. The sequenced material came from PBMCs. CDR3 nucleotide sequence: TGTGCCAGCAGCAACAAAACTCCCTACGAGCAGTACTTC. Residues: CASSNKTPYEQYF.